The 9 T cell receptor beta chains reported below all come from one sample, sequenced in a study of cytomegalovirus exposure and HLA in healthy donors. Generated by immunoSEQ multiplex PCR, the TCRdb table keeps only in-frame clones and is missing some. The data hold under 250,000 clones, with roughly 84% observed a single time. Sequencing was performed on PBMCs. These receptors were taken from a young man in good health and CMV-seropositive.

The CDR3 DNA reads as TGTGCCTGGAGAGACGCGGGCAATGAGCAGTTCTTC. Translation gives CAWRDAGNEQFF. V gene TRBV30 combines with J gene TRBJ2-1; D is perhaps TRBD2 (5 bases). The CDR3 loop spans 12 amino acids. V was cut by 3 bases and J by 6 bases, with 9 bases left in between. Germline values: CDR1 GTSNPN, CDR2 SVGIG (reference sequence).

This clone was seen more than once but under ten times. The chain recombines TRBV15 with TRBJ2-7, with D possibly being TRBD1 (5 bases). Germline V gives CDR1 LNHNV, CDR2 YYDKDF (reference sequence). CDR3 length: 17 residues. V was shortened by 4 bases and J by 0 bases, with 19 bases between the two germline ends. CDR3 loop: CATSKLTPQGTSYEQYF. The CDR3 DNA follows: TGTGCCACCAGCAAGTTAACCCCTCAGGGTACCTCCTACGAGCAGTACTTC.

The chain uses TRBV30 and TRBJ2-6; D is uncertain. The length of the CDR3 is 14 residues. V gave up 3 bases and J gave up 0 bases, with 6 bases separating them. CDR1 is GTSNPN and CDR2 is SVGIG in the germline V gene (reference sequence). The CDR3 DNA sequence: TGTGCCTGGAGCGTAGTCTCTGGGGCCAACGTCCTGACTTTC. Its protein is CAWSVVSGANVLTF.

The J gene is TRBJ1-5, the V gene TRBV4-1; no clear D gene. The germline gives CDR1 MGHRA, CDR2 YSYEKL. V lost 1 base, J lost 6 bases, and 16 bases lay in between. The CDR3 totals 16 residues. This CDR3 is CASSQVLAGWVQPQHF. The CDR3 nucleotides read TGCGCCAGCAGCCAAGTACTAGCGGGGTGGGTTCAGCCCCAGCATTTT.

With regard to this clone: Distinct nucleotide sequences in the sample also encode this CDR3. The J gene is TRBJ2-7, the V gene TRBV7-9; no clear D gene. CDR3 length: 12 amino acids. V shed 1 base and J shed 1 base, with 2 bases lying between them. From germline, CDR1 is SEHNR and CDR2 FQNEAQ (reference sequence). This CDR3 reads CASSLGSYEQYF. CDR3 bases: TGTGCCAGCAGCTTAGGGTCCTACGAGCAGTACTTC.

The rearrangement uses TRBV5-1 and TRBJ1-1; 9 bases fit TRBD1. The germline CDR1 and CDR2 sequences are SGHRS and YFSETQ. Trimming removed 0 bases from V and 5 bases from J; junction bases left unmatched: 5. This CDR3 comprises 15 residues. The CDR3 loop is CASSLGTGAGTEAFF. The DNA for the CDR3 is TGCGCCAGCAGCTTGGGGACAGGGGCGGGTACTGAAGCTTTCTTT.

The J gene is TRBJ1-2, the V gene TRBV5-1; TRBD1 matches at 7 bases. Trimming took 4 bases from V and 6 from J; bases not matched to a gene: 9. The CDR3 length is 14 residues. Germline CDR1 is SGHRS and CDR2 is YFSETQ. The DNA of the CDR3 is TGCGCCAGCAGCGCTGGGCCCCAGGGGGATGGCTACACCTTC. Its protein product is CASSAGPQGDGYTF.

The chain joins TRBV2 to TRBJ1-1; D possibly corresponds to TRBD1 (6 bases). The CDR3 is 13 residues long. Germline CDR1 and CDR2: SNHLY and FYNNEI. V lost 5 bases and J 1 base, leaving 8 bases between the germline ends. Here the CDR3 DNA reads TGTGCCAGCAGTACGGACAGGAACACTGAAGCTTTCTTT. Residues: CASSTDRNTEAFF. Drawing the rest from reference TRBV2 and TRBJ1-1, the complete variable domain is EPEVTQTPSHQVTQMGQEVILRCVPISNHLYFYWYRQILGQKVEFLVSFYNNEISEKSEIFDDQFSVERPDGSNFTLKIRSTKLEDSAMYFCASSTDRNTEAFFGQGTRLTVV.

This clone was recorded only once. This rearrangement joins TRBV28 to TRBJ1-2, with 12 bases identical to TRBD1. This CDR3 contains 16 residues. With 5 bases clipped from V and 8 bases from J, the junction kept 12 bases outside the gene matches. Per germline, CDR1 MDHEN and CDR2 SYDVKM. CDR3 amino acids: CASSIGGTGGPAGYTF. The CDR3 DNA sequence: TGTGCCAGCAGTATTGGGGGGACAGGGGGCCCTGCAGGCTACACCTTC.